The clone carrying this TCR beta chain is labeled medium-sized (0.01 to 0.1%) based on frequency. Its antigen remains unidentified. CDR1 is DFQATT and CDR2 is SNEGSKA in the germline V gene (reference sequence). The CDR3 has 13 amino acids. TCRdb re-called the 10x single-cell sequencing reads and catalogs CDR3 proteins one per entry, DNA excluded. This repertoire comprises 900 to 1,500 distinct CDR3 sequences; its ten largest clones make up 8.5% to 9%. The source of the sample is a study of CD8 T cells in cerebrospinal fluid in Alzheimer's disease. Whole-study findings and limits: Patients with mild cognitive impairment or Alzheimer's disease had a larger top CSF clone percentage than controls.

This receptor was taken from a human donor in good health. Specimen: cerebrospinal fluid. The V call is TRBV20-1, the J call TRBJ1-1. The CDR3 is CSAEHQSEEEAFF.